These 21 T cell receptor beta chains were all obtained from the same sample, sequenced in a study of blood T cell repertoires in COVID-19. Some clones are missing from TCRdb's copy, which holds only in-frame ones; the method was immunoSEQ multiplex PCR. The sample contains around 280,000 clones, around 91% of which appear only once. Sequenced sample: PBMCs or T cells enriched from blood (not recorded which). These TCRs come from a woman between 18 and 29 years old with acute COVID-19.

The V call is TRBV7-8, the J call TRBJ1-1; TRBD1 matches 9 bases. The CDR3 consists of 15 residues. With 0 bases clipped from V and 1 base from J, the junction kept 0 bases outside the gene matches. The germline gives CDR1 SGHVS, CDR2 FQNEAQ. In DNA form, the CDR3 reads TGTGCCAGCAGCTTAGCGACAGGGGGGAACACTGAAGCTTTCTTT. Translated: CASSLATGGNTEAFF.

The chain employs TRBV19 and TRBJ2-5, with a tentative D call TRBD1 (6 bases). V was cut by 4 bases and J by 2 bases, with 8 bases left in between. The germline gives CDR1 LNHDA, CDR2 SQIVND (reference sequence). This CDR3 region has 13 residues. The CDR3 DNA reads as TGTGCCAGTAGTAGGACAGTACAAGAGACCCAGTACTTC. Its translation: CASSRTVQETQYF. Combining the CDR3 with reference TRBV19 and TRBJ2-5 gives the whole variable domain DGGITQSPKYLFRKEGQNVTLSCEQNLNHDAMYWYRQDPGQGLRLIYYSQIVNDFQKGDIAEGYSVSREKKESFPLTVTSAQKNPTAFYLCASSRTVQETQYFGPGTRLLVL.

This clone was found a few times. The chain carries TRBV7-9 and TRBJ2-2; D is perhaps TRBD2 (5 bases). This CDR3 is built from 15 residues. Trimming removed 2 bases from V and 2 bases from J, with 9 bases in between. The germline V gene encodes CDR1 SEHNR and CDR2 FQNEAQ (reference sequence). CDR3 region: CASSLKRTNTGELFF. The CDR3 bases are TGTGCCAGCAGCTTAAAGAGGACTAACACCGGGGAGCTGTTTTTT.

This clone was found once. In DNA form, the CDR3 reads TGTGCCAGTAGTATTTCTAGCGGAAACGGCCCCTACAATGAGCAGTTCTTC. Its protein is CASSISSGNGPYNEQFF. This sequence joins TRBV19 and TRBJ2-1; 7 nucleotides align to TRBD2. The CDR3 consists of 17 residues. In germline, CDR1 is LNHDA, CDR2 SQIVND (reference sequence). Trimming at V came to 3 bases and at J to 2 bases, leaving 10 bases not matched to a gene.

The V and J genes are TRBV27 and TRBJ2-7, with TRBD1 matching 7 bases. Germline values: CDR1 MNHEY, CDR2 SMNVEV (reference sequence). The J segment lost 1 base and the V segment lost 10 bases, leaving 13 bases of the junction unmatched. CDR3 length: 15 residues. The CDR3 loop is CATKLLAQGSYEQYF. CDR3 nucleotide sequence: TGTGCCACCAAACTCCTCGCACAGGGGTCCTACGAGCAGTACTTC.

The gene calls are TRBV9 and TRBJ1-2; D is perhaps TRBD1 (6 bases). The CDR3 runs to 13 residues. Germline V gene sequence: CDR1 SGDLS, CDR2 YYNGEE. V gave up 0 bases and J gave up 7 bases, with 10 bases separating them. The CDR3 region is CASSVDGTSGYTF. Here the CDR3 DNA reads TGTGCCAGCAGCGTAGACGGGACATCTGGCTACACCTTC.

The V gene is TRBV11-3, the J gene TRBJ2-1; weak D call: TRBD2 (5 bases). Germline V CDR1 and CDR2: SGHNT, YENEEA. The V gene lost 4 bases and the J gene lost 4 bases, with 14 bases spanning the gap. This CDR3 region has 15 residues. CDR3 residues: CASSSGLFVYNEQFF. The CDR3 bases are TGTGCCAGCAGCTCCGGACTGTTTGTATACAATGAGCAGTTCTTC.

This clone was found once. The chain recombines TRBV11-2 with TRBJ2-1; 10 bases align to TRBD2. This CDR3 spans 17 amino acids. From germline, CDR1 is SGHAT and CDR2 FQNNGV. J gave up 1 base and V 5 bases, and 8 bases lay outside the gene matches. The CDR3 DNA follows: TGTGCCAGCAGCCCGCTAGCGGGAGTTTTTTCCTACAATGAGCAGTTCTTC. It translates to CASSPLAGVFSYNEQFF.

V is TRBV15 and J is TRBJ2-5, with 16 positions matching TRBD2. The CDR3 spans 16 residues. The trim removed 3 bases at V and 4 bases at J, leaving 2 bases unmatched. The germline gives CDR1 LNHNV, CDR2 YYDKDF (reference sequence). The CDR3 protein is CATSSGTSGGGETQYF. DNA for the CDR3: TGTGCCACCAGCAGCGGGACTAGCGGGGGGGGAGAGACCCAGTACTTC.

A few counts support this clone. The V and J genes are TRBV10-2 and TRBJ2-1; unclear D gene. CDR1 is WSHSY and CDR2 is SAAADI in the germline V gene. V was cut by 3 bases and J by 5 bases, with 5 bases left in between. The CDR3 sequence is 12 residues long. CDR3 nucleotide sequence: TGCGCCAGCAGTGACATAGACAATGAGCAGTTCTTC. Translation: CASSDIDNEQFF.

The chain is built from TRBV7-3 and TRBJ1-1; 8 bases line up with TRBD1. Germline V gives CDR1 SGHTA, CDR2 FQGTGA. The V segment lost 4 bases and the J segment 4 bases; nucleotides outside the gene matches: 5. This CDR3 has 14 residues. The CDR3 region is CASSYLGQGTEAFF. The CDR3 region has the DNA TGTGCCAGCAGCTACCTCGGACAGGGCACTGAAGCTTTCTTT.

CDR3 sequence (DNA): TGTGCCACCCGACAGGGGGCGGTGGAAAGCGGAGAGACCCAGTACTTC. Encoded protein: CATRQGAVESGETQYF. V is TRBV7-9 and J is TRBJ2-5; 10 bases are a match to TRBD1. The CDR3 runs 16 residues. V shed 10 bases and J 4 bases; nucleotides not matched to a gene: 15. Germline CDR1 is SEHNR and CDR2 is FQNEAQ (reference sequence).

The CDR3 DNA sequence: TGTGCCAGCAGTGCTCGACGGGAGGGCCGGGAGCAGTTCTTC. Its translation: CASSARREGREQFF. The chain links TRBV25-1 to TRBJ2-1, with 8 bases fitting TRBD2. Germline assignment: CDR1 MGHDK and CDR2 SYGVNS. This CDR3 comprises 14 residues. Germline trimming cut 4 bases from V and 10 bases from J; bases unmatched to any gene: 9. The complete variable domain, with remaining parts taken from reference TRBV25-1 and TRBJ2-1, reads EADIYQTPRYLVIGTGKKITLECSQTMGHDKMYWYQQDPGMELHLIHYSYGVNSTEKGDLSSESTVSRIRTEHFPLTLESARPSHTSQYLCASSARREGREQFFGPGTRLTVL.

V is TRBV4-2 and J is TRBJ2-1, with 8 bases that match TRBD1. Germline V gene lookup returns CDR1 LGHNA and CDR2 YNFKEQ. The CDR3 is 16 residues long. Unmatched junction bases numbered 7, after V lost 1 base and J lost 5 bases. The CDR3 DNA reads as TGTGCCAGCAGCCAAGCGGGACAGGTTACGGACAATGAGCAGTTCTTC. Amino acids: CASSQAGQVTDNEQFF.

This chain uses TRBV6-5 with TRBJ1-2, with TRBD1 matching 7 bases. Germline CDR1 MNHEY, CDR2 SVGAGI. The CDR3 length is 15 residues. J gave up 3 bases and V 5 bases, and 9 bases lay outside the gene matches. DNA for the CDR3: TGTGCCAGCAGTAAAAAGGGGGCCGGCGACTATGGCTACACCTTC. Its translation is CASSKKGAGDYGYTF.

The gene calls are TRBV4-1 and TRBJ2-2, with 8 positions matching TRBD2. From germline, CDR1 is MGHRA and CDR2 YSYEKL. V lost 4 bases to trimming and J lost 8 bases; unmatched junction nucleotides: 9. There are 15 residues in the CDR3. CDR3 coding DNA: TGCGCCAGCAGCCCTGGGGCGGGAGGAGGTGGGGAGCTGTTTTTT. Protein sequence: CASSPGAGGGGELFF.

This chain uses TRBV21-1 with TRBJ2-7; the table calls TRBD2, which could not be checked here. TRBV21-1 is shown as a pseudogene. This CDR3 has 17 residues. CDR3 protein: CASSKDSVRGRPYEQYF. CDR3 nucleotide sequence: TGTGCCAGCAGCAAAGATTCCGTGAGAGGCAGACCCTACGAGCAGTACTTC.

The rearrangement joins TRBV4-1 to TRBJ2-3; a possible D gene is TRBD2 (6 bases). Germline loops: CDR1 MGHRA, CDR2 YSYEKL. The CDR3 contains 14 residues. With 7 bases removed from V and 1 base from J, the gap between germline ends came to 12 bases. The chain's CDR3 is CASKPSGGTDTQYF. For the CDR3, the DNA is TGCGCCAGCAAACCGTCGGGGGGCACAGATACGCAGTATTTT.

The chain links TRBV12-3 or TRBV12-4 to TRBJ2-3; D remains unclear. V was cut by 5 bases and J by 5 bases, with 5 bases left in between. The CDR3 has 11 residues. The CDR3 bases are TGTGCCAGCAGTCCATTAGATACGCAGTATTTT. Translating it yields CASSPLDTQYF.

CDR3 region: CASSYGTGGQHF. The CDR3 DNA reads as TGTGCCAGCAGCTACGGGACAGGGGGCCAGCATTTT. The chain combines TRBV5-6 with TRBJ1-5, with TRBD1 matching 11 bases. J lost 12 bases, V lost 3 bases, and 2 bases had no gene match. Germline-derived CDR1 and CDR2 are SGHDT and YYEEEE. This CDR3 comprises 12 residues.

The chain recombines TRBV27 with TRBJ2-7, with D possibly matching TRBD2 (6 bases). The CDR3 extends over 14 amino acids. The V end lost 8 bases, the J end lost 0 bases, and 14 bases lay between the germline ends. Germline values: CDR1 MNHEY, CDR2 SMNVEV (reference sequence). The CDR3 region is CASSFGGDSYEQYF. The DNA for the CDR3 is TGTGCCAGCTCCTTCGGAGGGGACTCCTACGAGCAGTACTTC.